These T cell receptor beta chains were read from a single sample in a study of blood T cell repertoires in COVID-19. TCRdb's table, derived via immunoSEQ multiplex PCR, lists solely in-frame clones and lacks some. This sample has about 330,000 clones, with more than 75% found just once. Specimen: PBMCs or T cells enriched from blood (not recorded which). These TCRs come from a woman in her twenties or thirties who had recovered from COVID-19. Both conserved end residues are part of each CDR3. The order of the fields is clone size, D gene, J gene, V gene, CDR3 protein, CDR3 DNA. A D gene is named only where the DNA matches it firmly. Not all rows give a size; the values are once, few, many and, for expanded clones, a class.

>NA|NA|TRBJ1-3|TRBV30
CASYPRGADRSGNTIYF
TGTGCCTCCTACCCCCGGGGGGCCGATCGCTCTGGAAACACCATATATTTT
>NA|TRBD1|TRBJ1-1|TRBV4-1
CASSQDGQGGGIDTEAFF
TGCGCCAGCAGCCAAGACGGACAGGGAGGGGGTATAGACACTGAAGCTTTCTTT
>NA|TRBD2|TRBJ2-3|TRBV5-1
CASSFGLAGVTDTQYF
TGCGCCAGCAGCTTCGGACTAGCGGGGGTCACAGATACGCAGTATTTT
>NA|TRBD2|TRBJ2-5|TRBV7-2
CASRWTSLRETQYF
TGTGCCAGCAGGTGGACTAGTTTAAGGGAGACCCAGTACTTC
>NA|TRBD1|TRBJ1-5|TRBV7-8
CASSLKGQTYSNQPQHF
TGTGCCAGCAGCTTAAAGGGACAGACTTATAGCAATCAGCCCCAGCATTTT
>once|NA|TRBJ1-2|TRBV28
CASSLWRGTTGYGYTF
TGTGCCAGCAGTTTATGGAGGGGCACGACAGGCTATGGCTACACCTTC
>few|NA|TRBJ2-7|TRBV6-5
CASSLTGPSDEQYF
TGTGCCAGTTCATTGACAGGCCCCTCGGACGAGCAGTACTTC
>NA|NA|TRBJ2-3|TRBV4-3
CASSQDSTNPDTQYF
TGCGCCAGCAGCCAAGACTCGACTAATCCAGATACGCAGTATTTT
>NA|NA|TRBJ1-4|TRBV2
CASSVGLTNEKLFF
TGTGCCAGCAGTGTTGGCCTAACTAATGAAAAACTGTTTTTT
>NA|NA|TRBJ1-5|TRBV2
CASEGDNQPQHF
TGTGCCAGCGAAGGGGACAATCAGCCCCAGCATTTT
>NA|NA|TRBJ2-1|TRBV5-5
CASSPTGSSYNEQFF
TGTGCCAGCAGCCCAACGGGGAGCTCCTACAATGAGCAGTTCTTC
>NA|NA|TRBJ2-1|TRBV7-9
CASSVLGAAGEQFF
TGTGCCAGCAGCGTCTTAGGGGCTGCCGGCGAGCAGTTCTTC
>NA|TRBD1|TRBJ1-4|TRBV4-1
CASSQDRGANEKLFF
TGCGCCAGCAGCCAAGACAGGGGGGCTAATGAAAAACTGTTTTTT
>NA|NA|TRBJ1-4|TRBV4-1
CASSQEVPTGNEKLFF
TGCGCCAGCAGCCAAGAAGTCCCCACAGGTAATGAAAAACTGTTTTTT
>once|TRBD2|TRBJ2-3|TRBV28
CASTLGRVTDTQYF
TGTGCCAGCACCTTGGGGAGGGTCACAGATACGCAGTATTTT
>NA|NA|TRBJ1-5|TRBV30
CAWSVTRAQPQHF
TGTGCCTGGAGTGTGACCAGGGCTCAGCCCCAGCATTTT
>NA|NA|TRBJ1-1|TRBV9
CASSSGRNTEAFF
TGTGCCAGCAGCTCCGGGAGAAACACTGAAGCTTTCTTT
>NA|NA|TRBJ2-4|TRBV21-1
CASSHRDRGYIQYF
TGTGCCAGCAGCCATAGGGACAGGGGTTACATTCAGTACTTC
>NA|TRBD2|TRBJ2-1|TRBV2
CASLDSGDGEQFF
TGTGCCAGCCTGGATAGCGGGGATGGTGAGCAGTTCTTC
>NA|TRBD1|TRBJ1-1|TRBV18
CASSPTTGGGTEAFF
TGTGCCAGCTCTCCGACGACAGGGGGAGGCACTGAAGCTTTCTTT
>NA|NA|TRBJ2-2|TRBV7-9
CASSPRRAGGELFF
TGTGCCAGCAGCCCCCGCAGGGCAGGTGGGGAGCTGTTTTTT
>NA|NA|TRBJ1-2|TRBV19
CASKVRGRNGYTF
TGTGCCAGTAAGGTCCGGGGAAGGAATGGCTACACCTTC
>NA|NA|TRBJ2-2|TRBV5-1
CASSQGDSYTGELFF
TGCGCCAGCAGCCAGGGCGACAGCTACACCGGGGAGCTGTTTTTT
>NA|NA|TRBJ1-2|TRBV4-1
CASSQEGAANYGYTF
TGCGCCAGCAGCCAAGAGGGGGCAGCTAACTATGGCTACACCTTC
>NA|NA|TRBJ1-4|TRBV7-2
CASSSRALSEKLFF
TGTGCCAGCAGCTCCAGGGCGCTGAGTGAAAAACTGTTTTTT
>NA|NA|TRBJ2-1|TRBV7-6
CASSPQGGSYNEQFF
TGTGCCAGCAGCCCTCAGGGGGGCTCCTACAATGAGCAGTTCTTC
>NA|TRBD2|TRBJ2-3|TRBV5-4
CASSLGGSSGGGADTQYF
TGTGCCAGCAGCTTGGGTGGCTCTAGCGGGGGAGGCGCAGATACGCAGTATTTT
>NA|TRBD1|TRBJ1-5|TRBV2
CASTPGGEGQPQHF
TGTGCCAGCACCCCAGGGGGTGAAGGGCAGCCCCAGCATTTT
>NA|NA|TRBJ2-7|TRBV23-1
CASSLPERGVFNEQYF
TGCGCCAGCAGTCTCCCGGAACGCGGCGTATTCAACGAGCAGTACTTC
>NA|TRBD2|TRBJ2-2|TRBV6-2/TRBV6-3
CASSYPTSGGARYTGELFF
TGTGCCAGCAGTTACCCGACTAGCGGGGGGGCAAGATATACCGGGGAGCTGTTTTTT
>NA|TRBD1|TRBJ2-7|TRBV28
CASIGQGTFHSPTYEQYF
TGTGCCAGCATCGGACAGGGCACATTCCACAGCCCCACCTACGAGCAGTACTTC
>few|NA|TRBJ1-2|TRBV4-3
CASSQDRGYTVDGYTF
TGCGCCAGCAGCCAAGATCGGGGGTATACTGTCGACGGCTACACCTTC
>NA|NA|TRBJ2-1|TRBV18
CASSPGRGHNEQFF
TGTGCCAGCTCACCCGGGCGGGGGCACAATGAGCAGTTCTTC
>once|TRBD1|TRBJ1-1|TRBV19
CASSLGRGAPEAFF
TGTGCCAGTAGCCTCGGCAGGGGGGCCCCTGAAGCTTTCTTT
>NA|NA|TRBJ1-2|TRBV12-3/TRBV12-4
CASSERRAGYTF
TGTGCCAGCAGCGAACGCAGGGCCGGCTACACCTTC
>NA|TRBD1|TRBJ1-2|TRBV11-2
CASRPNRDRPAYGYTF
TGTGCCAGCAGGCCGAACCGGGACAGGCCCGCTTATGGCTACACCTTC
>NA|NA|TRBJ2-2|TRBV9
CASSVTGSYTGELFF
TGTGCCAGCAGCGTAACTGGGAGTTACACCGGGGAGCTGTTTTTT
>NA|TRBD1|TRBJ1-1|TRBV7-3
CASSLTGGVGTEAFF
TGTGCCAGCAGCTTAACAGGGGGCGTCGGCACTGAAGCTTTCTTT
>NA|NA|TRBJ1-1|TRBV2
CASSEAVGGRTEAFF
TGTGCCAGCAGTGAAGCGGTGGGAGGACGGACTGAAGCTTTCTTT
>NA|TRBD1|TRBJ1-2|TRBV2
CASGQGISGYTF
TGTGCCAGCGGACAGGGGATTTCGGGCTACACCTTC
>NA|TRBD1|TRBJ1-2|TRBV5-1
CASSSTGTGIQGGYTF
TGCGCCAGCAGCTCCACCGGGACAGGGATTCAGGGTGGCTACACCTTC
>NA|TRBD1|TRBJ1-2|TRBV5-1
CASRTGNYGYTF
TGCGCCAGCAGGACAGGGAACTATGGCTACACCTTC
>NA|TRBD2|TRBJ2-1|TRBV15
CATSRSRDYSNEQFF
TGTGCCACCAGCAGAAGCCGGGACTATTCCAATGAGCAGTTCTTC
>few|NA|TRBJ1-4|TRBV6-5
CASSPNRATNEKLFF
TGTGCCAGCAGTCCAAACAGAGCAACTAATGAAAAACTGTTTTTT
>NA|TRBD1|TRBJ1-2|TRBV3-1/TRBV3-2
CASSLGGDRGHSNYGYTF
TGTGCCAGCAGCCTCGGGGGGGACAGGGGCCACTCTAACTATGGCTACACCTTC
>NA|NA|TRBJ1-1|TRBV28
CASSFPSWQDLMNTEAFF
TGTGCCAGCAGTTTCCCTTCATGGCAGGATCTGATGAACACTGAAGCTTTCTTT
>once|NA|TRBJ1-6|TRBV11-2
CASSPLPGGSPLHF
TGTGCCAGCAGCCCCCTTCCGGGTGGTTCACCCCTCCACTTT
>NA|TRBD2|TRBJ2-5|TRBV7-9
CASSPELAGRQETQYF
TGTGCCAGCAGCCCCGAACTAGCGGGGAGACAAGAGACCCAGTACTTC
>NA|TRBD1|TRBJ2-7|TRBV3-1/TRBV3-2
CASSSPGQHYEQYF
TGTGCCAGCAGCTCACCGGGACAGCACTACGAGCAGTACTTC
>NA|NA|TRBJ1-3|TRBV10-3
CAISGLGNTIYF
TGTGCCATCTCGGGACTCGGAAACACCATATATTTT
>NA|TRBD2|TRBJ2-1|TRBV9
CASSLSGGTSYNEQFF
TGTGCCAGCAGCTTAAGCGGGGGGACCAGCTACAATGAGCAGTTCTTC
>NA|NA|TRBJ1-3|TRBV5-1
CASSATSGNTIYF
TGCGCCAGCAGCGCTACTTCTGGAAACACCATATATTTT
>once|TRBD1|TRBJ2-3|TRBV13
CASSPRTGIIPDTQYF
TGTGCCAGCAGCCCGAGGACAGGGATTATCCCAGATACGCAGTATTTT